One sample yielded the 13 T cell receptor beta chains listed below, sequenced in a study of breast tumors, draining lymph nodes, adjacent tissues. Breast cancer patients provided tissue from their axillary draining lymph nodes. One entry per CDR3 protein, called by TCRdb with MiXCR from the multiplex PCR reads. The sample includes about 230,000 distinct CDR3 sequences, roughly 30% of them seen just once. The sample taken for sequencing was axillary lymph node tissue. The origin of the receptors is a female donor with breast cancer. Some clones in this sample may be carry-over from other donors' samples.

This clonotype was seen at least ten times. The gene calls are TRBV5-1 and TRBJ2-7; the match to TRBD2 covers 11 bases. The CDR3 contains 16 residues. V gave up 4 bases and J gave up 1 base; unmatched junction bases: 7. Germline lookup yields CDR1 SGHRS and CDR2 YFSETQ. The CDR3 loop reads CASSANSGRVSYEQYF. The CDR3 coding sequence is TGCGCCAGCAGCGCAAATAGCGGGAGGGTTTCCTACGAGCAGTACTTC.

Details on this clonotype: A much larger clone lies one base from this, so it may be a read error. This chain connects TRBV30 to TRBJ1-2; D ambiguous. V gave up 3 bases and J gave up 5 bases, with 13 bases separating them. Looked up from germline, CDR1 is GTSNPN and CDR2 is SVGIG (reference sequence). This CDR3 contains 13 residues. The CDR3 sequence: CAWSPGSTYGYTF. CDR3 in DNA: TGTGCCTGGAGCCCCGGGTCAACGTATGGCTACACCTTC.

CDR3 sequence reads: CASSQDLYEQFF. The DNA for the CDR3 is TGTGCCAGCAGCCAAGATCTTTATGAGCAGTTCTTC. The chain combines TRBV3-1 with TRBJ2-1; D is unclear. The CDR3 runs 12 residues. Between the trimmed V and J ends, which lost 0 bases and 8 bases, there was a span of 5 bases. CDR1 LGHDT and CDR2 YNNKEL come from the germline V gene (reference sequence).

This clonotype came up many times. The chain carries TRBV7-9 and TRBJ2-2, with D perhaps matching TRBD1 (6 bases). The ends were cut back, 5 bases at V and 9 bases at J, with 10 bases in the middle. Germline CDR1 and CDR2: SEHNR and FQNEAQ (reference sequence). The CDR3 runs 12 residues. In DNA, the CDR3 is TGTGCCAGCAGCCCGACAGGCTGGGAGCTGTTTTTT. Translated: CASSPTGWELFF.

This clonotype showed up many times. The rearrangement links TRBV20-1 to TRBJ2-5; 11 positions agree with TRBD2. V shed 6 bases and J 8 bases; nucleotides not matched to a gene: 11. In germline, CDR1 is DFQATT, CDR2 SNEGSKA (reference sequence). This CDR3 has 14 amino acids. Here the CDR3 DNA reads TGCAGTGCCAACTTAGCGGGAGGGCCAAGAACCCAGTACTTC. It is translated as CSANLAGGPRTQYF.

This chain links TRBV24-1 with TRBJ1-2; D possibly corresponds to TRBD1 (5 bases). V lost 1 base and J 7 bases, leaving 15 bases between the germline ends. Germline values: CDR1 KGHDR, CDR2 SFDVKD. The CDR3 totals 15 residues. The CDR3 loop is CATSDFPGYFRGYTF. The CDR3 coding sequence is TGTGCCACCAGTGATTTCCCAGGGTATTTTCGTGGCTACACCTTC.

Concerning this clonotype: One base away lies a much larger clone, so this may be a sequencing read error. This chain uses TRBV11-2 with TRBJ2-7, with D possibly being TRBD2 (6 bases). V lost 0 bases and J 0 bases, leaving 9 bases between the germline ends. Germline V gene sequence: CDR1 SGHAT, CDR2 FQNNGV. There are 15 residues in the CDR3. In DNA, the CDR3 is TGTGCCAGCAGCTTAGATCGGGAGACCTCCTACGAGCAGTACTTC. It encodes CASSLDRETSYEQYF.

This clonotype was observed at least ten times. Being one base from a much bigger clone, this may be a read error. The CDR3 protein is CSARDPAGEPYEQYF. CDR3 sequence (DNA): TGCAGTGCTAGAGATCCCGCGGGAGAACCCTACGAGCAGTACTTC. V is TRBV20-1 and J is TRBJ2-7; 7 positions match TRBD2. Germline V gene lookup returns CDR1 DFQATT and CDR2 SNEGSKA (reference sequence). CDR3 size: 15 residues. Trimming at V came to 0 bases and at J to 2 bases, leaving 7 bases not matched to a gene.

This clonotype showed up many times. The rearrangement joins TRBV5-1 to TRBJ2-7; 7 bases match TRBD2. Germline loops: CDR1 SGHRS, CDR2 YFSETQ. The ends lost 5 bases at V and 1 base at J; junction bases unmatched: 3. The CDR3 is 13 residues long. The CDR3 loop reads CASSPGGSYEQYF. The CDR3 DNA reads as TGCGCCAGCAGTCCCGGGGGGTCCTACGAGCAGTACTTC. The whole variable domain, remainder taken from reference TRBV5-1 and TRBJ2-7, is KAGVTQTPRYLIKTRGQQVTLSCSPISGHRSVSWYQQTPGQGLQFLFEYFSETQRNKGNFPGRFSGRQFSNSRSEMNVSTLELGDSALYLCASSPGGSYEQYFGPGTRLTVT.

The table lists this clonotype with many counts. The CDR3 spells CASRTSGGNTGELFF. The CDR3 DNA follows: TGTGCCAGCAGGACTAGCGGGGGAAACACCGGGGAGCTGTTTTTT. This chain links TRBV7-2 with TRBJ2-2; 12 bases map to TRBD2. Trimming removed 6 bases from V and 2 bases from J; junction bases left unmatched: 1. Germline CDR1 SGHTA, CDR2 FQGNSA. The CDR3 consists of 15 residues.

This clonotype was observed at least ten times. V is TRBV10-3 and J is TRBJ2-7, with a weak D call TRBD1 (6 bases). The CDR3 is made up of 15 amino acids. V was trimmed by 10 bases and J by 2 bases, leaving 21 bases between them. Germline lookup yields CDR1 ENHRY and CDR2 SYGVKD. This chain's CDR3 is CATITPRDTTYEQYF. In nucleotides, the CDR3 is TGTGCCACCATAACCCCTAGGGACACCACCTACGAGCAGTACTTC.

This clonotype was detected many times. The J gene is TRBJ2-5, the V gene TRBV5-1; D gene uncertain. Germline V CDR1 and CDR2: SGHRS, YFSETQ. Trimming cost V 0 bases and J 9 bases, with 12 bases left between them. This CDR3 contains 13 residues. CDR3 region: CASSLVSVAAQYF. As DNA, the CDR3 is TGCGCCAGCAGCTTGGTTTCCGTTGCGGCCCAGTACTTC.

This clonotype was seen repeatedly, ten times or more. The rearrangement uses TRBV9 and TRBJ1-1; no firm D call. Germline V gene data show CDR1 as SGDLS and CDR2 as YYNGEE. Trimming removed 0 bases at V and 4 bases at J, with 16 bases between. The CDR3 spans 16 residues. The CDR3 nucleotides are TGTGCCAGCAGCGTAGCTCCAGAAGGGATGGGCACTGAAGCTTTCTTT. Its protein is CASSVAPEGMGTEAFF. The full variable domain, in which reference TRBV9 and TRBJ1-1 provide the parts outside the CDR3, is DSGVTQTPKHLITATGQRVTLRCSPRSGDLSVYWYQQSLDQGLQFLIQYYNGEERAKGNILERFSAQQFPDLHSELNLSSLELGDSALYFCASSVAPEGMGTEAFFGQGTRLTVV.